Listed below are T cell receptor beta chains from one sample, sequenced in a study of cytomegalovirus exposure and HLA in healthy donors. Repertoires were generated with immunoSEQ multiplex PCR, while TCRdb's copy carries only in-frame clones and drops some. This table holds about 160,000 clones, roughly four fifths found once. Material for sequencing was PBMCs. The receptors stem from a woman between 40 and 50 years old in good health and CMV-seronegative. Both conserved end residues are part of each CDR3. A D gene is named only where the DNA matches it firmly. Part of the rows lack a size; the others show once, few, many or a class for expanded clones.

CASSVTSLAVQDTQYF	TGTGCCAGCAGCGTCACTTCACTAGCGGTCCAGGATACGCAGTATTTT	TRBD2	-	TRBV9	TRBJ2-3
CASSIELGTVYGYTF	TGTGCCAGTAGTATAGAACTGGGGACAGTCTATGGCTACACCTTC	TRBD1	-	TRBV19	TRBJ1-2
CAGNYYTNTGELFF	TGTGCCGGGAACTACTATACGAACACCGGGGAGCTGTTTTTT	-	-	TRBV30	TRBJ2-2
CASSLDSSNQPQHF	TGCGCCAGCAGCTTGGACAGCAGCAATCAGCCCCAGCATTTT	-	-	TRBV5-1	TRBJ1-5
CASSEALPNLPSYEQYF	TGTGCCAGCAGTGAAGCTCTGCCTAACCTCCCCTCCTACGAGCAGTACTTC	-	-	TRBV6-1	TRBJ2-7
CASSPQGRFNYGYTF	TGTGCCAGCAGCCCACAGGGCAGGTTTAACTATGGCTACACCTTC	-	-	TRBV9	TRBJ1-2
CASGLVVGVWTEAFF	TGTGCTAGTGGTTTGGTCGTCGGGGTTTGGACTGAAGCTTTCTTT	-	-	TRBV12-5	TRBJ1-1
CASSVIRIGNQPQHF	TGTGCCAGCAGTGTGATCAGGATAGGCAATCAGCCCCAGCATTTT	-	-	TRBV2	TRBJ1-5
CASQIAGSYNEQFF	TGTGCCAGTCAAATAGCGGGGTCCTACAATGAGCAGTTCTTC	TRBD2	-	TRBV19	TRBJ2-1
CAAEGQGVSSNQPQHF	TGTGCCGCAGAGGGACAGGGTGTTAGTAGCAATCAGCCCCAGCATTTT	TRBD1	-	TRBV6-6	TRBJ1-5
CAWNSGRAGTDTQYF	TGTGCCTGGAATAGCGGGAGGGCTGGAACAGATACGCAGTATTTT	TRBD2	-	TRBV30	TRBJ2-3
CASSPGEGGNQPQHF	TGTGCCAGCAGCCCCGGCGAGGGTGGCAATCAGCCCCAGCATTTT	-	-	TRBV7-6	TRBJ1-5
CASSPLLGGSGGYTF	TGTGCCAGCAGCCCTTTACTTGGGGGCTCGGGTGGCTACACCTTC	-	-	TRBV5-6	TRBJ1-2
CAWSAPPGGEQYF	TGTGCCTGGAGTGCACCCCCGGGGGGCGAGCAGTACTTC	TRBD2	-	TRBV30	TRBJ2-7
CASSQNFKETQYF	TGTGCCAGCAGCCAGAACTTCAAAGAGACCCAGTACTTC	-	-	TRBV14	TRBJ2-5
CASRFGTGVLSSNQPQHF	TGTGCCAGCAGATTCGGGACAGGGGTCCTATCAAGCAATCAGCCCCAGCATTTT	TRBD1	-	TRBV9	TRBJ1-5
CASSQVRTGFYQETQYF	TGTGCCAGCAGCCAGGTGCGGACAGGGTTTTACCAAGAGACCCAGTACTTC	TRBD1	few	TRBV14	TRBJ2-5
CASRSEGTSLEQFF	TGTGCCAGTAGAAGCGAGGGGACTAGTTTGGAGCAGTTCTTC	TRBD2	-	TRBV19	TRBJ2-1
CASSQYRGSGYEQYF	TGTGCCAGCAGCCAGTACAGGGGGTCGGGCTACGAGCAGTACTTC	TRBD1	once	TRBV4-2	TRBJ2-7
CASSEAGRTESFQHF	TGTGCCAGCAGTGAAGCGGGGCGGACAGAATCCTTCCAGCATTTT	-	-	TRBV2	TRBJ1-5
CASTQGDATNEKLFF	TGCGCCAGCACCCAAGGGGATGCAACTAATGAAAAACTGTTTTTT	-	-	TRBV5-1	TRBJ1-4
CASSQVRLQETQYF	TGTGCCAGCAGCCAAGTGCGATTACAAGAGACCCAGTACTTC	-	-	TRBV14	TRBJ2-5
CASRTGAATNEKLFF	TGTGCCAGCAGGACAGGGGCTGCAACTAATGAAAAACTGTTTTTT	TRBD1	few	TRBV28	TRBJ1-4
CATRPREQGREKLFF	TGTGCCACCCGGCCGAGAGAACAGGGACGTGAAAAACTGTTTTTT	-	-	TRBV10-3	TRBJ1-4
CASSIGLADIQYF	TGTGCCAGTAGTATAGGACTAGCAGACATTCAGTACTTC	TRBD2	-	TRBV19	TRBJ2-4
CASKYGREDEKLFF	TGTGCCAGCAAGTATGGCAGGGAAGATGAAAAACTGTTTTTT	-	-	TRBV6-1	TRBJ1-4
CASSSATRDGGDIQYF	TGTGCCAGCTCATCAGCAACCCGGGACGGCGGGGACATTCAGTACTTC	-	-	TRBV18	TRBJ2-4
CAWNHGLGNQPQHF	TGTGCCTGGAATCATGGACTCGGCAATCAGCCCCAGCATTTT	-	-	TRBV30	TRBJ1-5
CASVDNNSYEQYF	TGTGCCAGCGTGGACAACAACTCCTACGAGCAGTACTTC	-	-	TRBV6-5	TRBJ2-7
CASIVGEASYNEQFF	TGTGCCAGCATTGTAGGGGAGGCCTCCTACAATGAGCAGTTCTTC	-	once	TRBV6-1	TRBJ2-1
CSVEDPEEIYSGNTIYF	TGCAGCGTTGAAGATCCAGAGGAAATCTACTCTGGAAACACCATATATTTT	-	-	TRBV29-1	TRBJ1-3
CASSSDRTSGNTIYF	TGCGCCAGCAGCTCCGACAGAACCTCTGGAAACACCATATATTTT	-	-	TRBV5-1	TRBJ1-3
CASRENLYNQPQHF	TGTGCCAGCCGGGAGAACCTTTACAATCAGCCCCAGCATTTT	-	-	TRBV6-1	TRBJ1-5
CASSIVQQAGELFF	TGTGCCAGTAGTATAGTACAACAGGCCGGGGAGCTGTTTTTT	-	-	TRBV19	TRBJ2-2
CASSRDSTDYGYTF	TGCGCCAGCAGCCGGGACTCGACGGACTATGGCTACACCTTC	-	few	TRBV5-1	TRBJ1-2
CASSRAGLVGGELFF	TGTGCCAGCAGCAGGGCCGGACTAGTAGGCGGGGAGCTGTTTTTT	TRBD2	-	TRBV6-5	TRBJ2-2
CASSTPPDREAFF	TGTGCCAGCAGCACACCCCCGGACAGGGAAGCTTTCTTT	TRBD1	-	TRBV11-3	TRBJ1-1
CAWSNGNHYEQYF	TGTGCCTGGAGTAACGGGAACCACTACGAGCAGTACTTC	-	-	TRBV30	TRBJ2-7
CASSSPRDPREQYF	TGTGCCAGTAGTTCCCCCCGGGATCCCCGTGAGCAGTACTTC	-	-	TRBV19	TRBJ2-7
CASSLNAGESTNEKLFF	TGCGCCAGCAGCTTGAACGCGGGGGAGTCAACTAATGAAAAACTGTTTTTT	-	-	TRBV5-1	TRBJ1-4
CASSPRQGPSYEQYF	TGTGCCAGCAGCCCCCGACAGGGACCCTCCTACGAGCAGTACTTC	TRBD1	-	TRBV11-1	TRBJ2-7